These 28 T cell receptor beta chains were all obtained from the same sample, sequenced in a study of T-cell reconstitution after alpha-beta-depleted transplantation in children. During its preparation, the TCRbeta library received unique molecular identifiers. TCRdb passed the PCR reads through MiXCR, listing each CDR3 protein once. The table lists fewer than 550,000 distinct CDR3 sequences, about an eighth of them singletons. The sequenced sample was PBMCs, mostly from graft donor cells, obtained 180 days after TCRalphabeta/CD19-depleted stem cell transplant. These TCRs come from a female patient aged 2-10 years who had a stem cell transplant for aplastic anemia, so the T cells may come from the graft donor.

The V and J genes are TRBV9 and TRBJ1-5, with TRBD1 matching over 7 bases. The CDR3 spans 15 residues. Germline V gene data show CDR1 as SGDLS and CDR2 as YYNGEE. The V segment lost 0 bases and the J segment 3 bases; nucleotides outside the gene matches: 3. For the CDR3, the DNA is TGTGCCAGCAGCGTAGAGGGACAGTACAATCAGCCCCAGCATTTT. Translation gives CASSVEGQYNQPQHF.

This clonotype was counted many times. This chain joins TRBV24-1 and TRBJ2-3; D not certain. Germline V gene lookup returns CDR1 KGHDR and CDR2 SFDVKD. The CDR3 sequence is 16 residues long. V lost 3 bases, J lost 0 bases, and 12 bases lay in between. CDR3 sequence: CATSDPDTKSTDTQYF. In DNA, the CDR3 is TGTGCCACCAGTGATCCCGACACCAAAAGCACAGATACGCAGTATTTT.

This clonotype was counted at least ten times. This rearrangement joins TRBV5-6 to TRBJ2-1; 7 bases line up with TRBD1. The germline V gene has CDR1 SGHDT and CDR2 YYEEEE. This CDR3 has 17 residues. Trimming removed 6 bases from V and 5 bases from J; junction bases left unmatched: 17. The CDR3 bases are TGTGCCAGCAACTCCCCATGGGTAGGGGGCAACGACAATGAGCAGTTCTTC. It encodes CASNSPWVGGNDNEQFF. Full variable domain (remainder filled in from reference TRBV5-6 and TRBJ2-1): DAGVTQSPTHLIKTRGQQVTLRCSPKSGHDTVSWYQQALGQGPQFIFQYYEEEERQRGNFPDRFSGHQFPNYSSELNVNALLLGDSALYLCASNSPWVGGNDNEQFFGPGTRLTVL.

This clonotype has a handful of counts. This rearrangement joins TRBV20-1 to TRBJ2-7, with D possibly being TRBD1 (5 bases). The CDR3 runs to 13 residues. V was pared by 1 base and J by 3 bases, with 10 bases between. CDR1 DFQATT and CDR2 SNEGSKA come from the germline V gene (reference sequence). The CDR3 DNA reads as TGCAGTGCTAGAGTAGATCAGGGCTACGAGCAGTACGTC. This sequence encodes CSARVDQGYEQYV.

This clonotype has just a few counts. The V gene is TRBV9, the J gene TRBJ1-5; no clear D gene. Looked up from germline, CDR1 is SGDLS and CDR2 is YYNGEE. The CDR3 extends over 15 amino acids. Trimming removed 4 bases from V and 0 bases from J, with 11 bases in between. This CDR3 reads CASSPHDYSNQPQHF. DNA of the CDR3: TGTGCCAGCAGCCCACACGACTATAGCAATCAGCCCCAGCATTTT.

This clonotype has at least ten counts. V gene TRBV7-2 combines with J gene TRBJ2-3, with 10 bases aligning to TRBD2. This CDR3 spans 14 amino acids. Losses at the gene ends were 6 bases for V and 4 bases for J; bases not matched to a gene: 4. The germline V gene has CDR1 SGHTA and CDR2 FQGNSA. CDR3 nucleotides: TGTGCCAGCAGATGGGGACTAGCGTCAGATACGCAGTATTTT. Amino acids: CASRWGLASDTQYF.

This sequence joins TRBV10-3 and TRBJ1-5; maybe TRBD1 (5 bases). The V gene's germline CDR1 is ENHRY and CDR2 SYGVKD. V was cut by 4 bases and J by 4 bases, with 8 bases left in between. The CDR3 totals 13 residues. The CDR3, as DNA: TGTGCCATCAGTGGCCAGGGAAATCAGCCCCAGCATTTT. Protein sequence: CAISGQGNQPQHF.

This clonotype was found a few times. The V and J genes are TRBV15 and TRBJ2-5, with 7 bases identical to TRBD2. V was pared by 0 bases and J by 1 base, with 5 bases of the junction left unmatched. Germline CDR1 reads LNHNV; CDR2 reads YYDKDF (reference sequence). This CDR3 is 16 amino acids long. The CDR3 DNA reads TGTGCCACCAGCAGAGAACTAGCGCCTCGCCAAGAGACCCAGTACTTC. Translated, it gives CATSRELAPRQETQYF.

This chain uses TRBV20-1 with TRBJ2-3; the match to TRBD1 covers 7 bases. The CDR3 covers 13 residues. V trimming: 1 base; J trimming: 6 bases; junction bases outside the gene matches: 4. Looked up from germline, CDR1 is DFQATT and CDR2 is SNEGSKA (reference sequence). The CDR3, as DNA: TGCAGTGCTAGAGGACAGGGTCGTGATACGCAGTATTTT. This encodes CSARGQGRDTQYF.

This rearrangement joins TRBV27 to TRBJ2-7; 7 bases align to TRBD2. Germline lookup yields CDR1 MNHEY and CDR2 SMNVEV (reference sequence). The CDR3 is 16 amino acids. Germline trimming cut 5 bases from V and 3 bases from J; bases unmatched to any gene: 13. The CDR3 spells CASSIIAGGSFYEQYF. For the CDR3, the DNA is TGTGCCAGCAGTATAATAGCGGGTGGGTCATTCTACGAGCAGTACTTC.

The sample holds many counts of this clonotype. This chain uses TRBV5-1 with TRBJ1-1, with a weak D call TRBD1 (5 bases). This CDR3 region has 13 residues. In germline, CDR1 is SGHRS, CDR2 YFSETQ. Trimming removed 4 bases at V and 7 bases at J, with 14 bases between. The CDR3 coding sequence is TGCGCCAGCAGCACAGGAGGAAGCTTTGAAGCTTTCTTT. Translated, it gives CASSTGGSFEAFF.

V and J are TRBV20-1 and TRBJ2-5; 11 nucleotides line up with TRBD2. The V gene's germline CDR1 is DFQATT and CDR2 SNEGSKA (reference sequence). The junction had 16 bases not matched to a gene; V was cut back by 0 bases and J by 7 bases. This CDR3 region has 18 residues. The CDR3 DNA reads as TGCAGTGCTAGAGATCAGACCGGACTAGCGGGTAATCTCGGGACCCAGTACTTC. Protein: CSARDQTGLAGNLGTQYF.

This clonotype was counted ten times or more. The chain joins TRBV12-3 or TRBV12-4 to TRBJ2-5; 7 bases map to TRBD2. This CDR3 has 16 amino acids. The V and J ends lost 6 bases and 1 base, in that order; junction bases with no gene match: 11. CDR3 sequence reads: CASSETSLPIQETQYF. In DNA form, the CDR3 reads TGTGCCAGCAGCGAGACTAGCCTCCCAATCCAAGAGACCCAGTACTTC.

The V and J genes are TRBV6-5 and TRBJ1-1, with a possible D match to TRBD1 (5 bases). V was shortened by 4 bases and J by 1 base, with 10 bases between the two germline ends. From germline, CDR1 is MNHEY and CDR2 SVGAGI. The CDR3 is made up of 14 amino acids. The CDR3 sequence is CASSSGRKNTEAFF. CDR3 nucleotides: TGTGCCAGCAGTTCGGGACGGAAGAACACTGAAGCTTTCTTT.

This chain joins TRBV27 and TRBJ2-7; TRBD2 matches 9 bases. Germline-derived CDR1 and CDR2 are MNHEY and SMNVEV (reference sequence). With V trimmed by 2 bases and J by 4 bases, 9 bases remained unmatched. The CDR3 contains 16 residues. For the CDR3, the DNA is TGTGCCAGCAGTTTAAGGAGCGGGAGGCCCCCTTACGAGCAGTACTTC. Protein sequence: CASSLRSGRPPYEQYF.

This chain connects TRBV5-6 to TRBJ1-2; D may be TRBD1 (6 bases). The CDR3 sequence is 18 residues long. From germline, CDR1 is SGHDT and CDR2 YYEEEE. The V end lost 9 bases, the J end lost 8 bases, and 35 bases lay between the germline ends. This CDR3 reads CAIGLIRGGRQRWKGYTF. The CDR3 nucleotides are TGTGCCATCGGCTTGATAAGAGGGGGACGGCAACGCTGGAAGGGCTACACCTTC.

There are a few counts of this clonotype. The V and J genes are TRBV4-3 and TRBJ2-7, with D tentatively TRBD2 (5 bases). From germline, CDR1 is LGHNA and CDR2 YSLEER. The CDR3 runs 15 residues. V lost 4 bases and J 3 bases, leaving 16 bases between the germline ends. CDR3 region: CASSLNSVGLYEQYF. Written as DNA, the CDR3 is TGCGCCAGCAGCCTTAATAGCGTTGGGCTCTACGAGCAGTACTTC.

This clonotype has only a few counts. The gene calls are TRBV12-3 or TRBV12-4 and TRBJ1-4; no clear D gene. This CDR3 contains 15 residues. Trimming left V 1 base short and J 14 bases short, with 20 bases between. The CDR3, as DNA: TGTGCCAGCAGTTTAGGGTTCGGGCGAGTTTTCGGTCTGTTTTTT. This codes for CASSLGFGRVFGLFF.

This chain connects TRBV12-3 or TRBV12-4 to TRBJ1-4, with D possibly matching TRBD1 (5 bases). Between the trimmed V and J ends, which lost 8 bases and 8 bases, there was a span of 21 bases. The CDR3 runs to 15 residues. CDR3 sequence (DNA): TGTGCCAGCTTAATTTCGGGGCAGGCAACGGAAAAACTGTTTTTT. Translated, it gives CASLISGQATEKLFF.

The rearrangement joins TRBV4-3 to TRBJ1-2; D is uncertain. Germline loops: CDR1 LGHNA, CDR2 YSLEER. The length of the CDR3 is 15 residues. Trimming cost V 0 bases and J 4 bases, with 12 bases left between them. CDR3 loop: CASSQEWQVLYGYTF. The CDR3 region has the DNA TGCGCCAGCAGCCAAGAGTGGCAGGTCCTCTATGGCTACACCTTC.

This clonotype has at least ten counts. The V and J genes are TRBV28 and TRBJ2-7, with TRBD2 matching over 8 bases. From germline, CDR1 is MDHEN and CDR2 SYDVKM. This CDR3 contains 15 residues. Trimming cost V 6 bases and J 6 bases; bases outside gene matches: 13. This CDR3 is CASSRTGTRLREQYF. CDR3 DNA: TGTGCCAGCAGCCGGACCGGGACTAGGCTTCGCGAGCAGTACTTC.

The chain is built from TRBV30 and TRBJ2-5; a possible D gene is TRBD2 (6 bases). V lost 1 base, J lost 4 bases, and 10 bases lay in between. CDR3 size: 13 residues. Germline-derived CDR1 and CDR2 are GTSNPN and SVGIG (reference sequence). CDR3 sequence reads: CAWSASVLETQYF. DNA for the CDR3: TGTGCCTGGAGTGCTAGCGTCTTAGAGACCCAGTACTTC.

V and J are TRBV3-1 and TRBJ2-3, with D uncertain. Germline loops: CDR1 LGHDT, CDR2 YNNKEL (reference sequence). The CDR3 sequence is 15 residues long. Trimming left V 10 bases short and J 0 bases short, with 17 bases between. The CDR3 loop is CATSHSGISTDTQYF. The CDR3 nucleotides read TGTGCCACCTCCCATTCCGGCATCAGCACAGATACGCAGTATTTT.

There are a few counts of this clonotype. V and J are TRBV6-5 and TRBJ2-5; 7 bases align to TRBD2. CDR3 size: 15 residues. V lost 0 bases and J lost 5; bases outside the gene matches: 6. Per germline, CDR1 MNHEY and CDR2 SVGAGI. CDR3 nucleotides: TGTGCCAGCAGTTACTCGGGCGGGAGAGGGGAGACCCAGTACTTC. Amino acids: CASSYSGGRGETQYF.

V is TRBV7-9 and J is TRBJ1-2, with 9 positions matching TRBD1. The CDR3 loop spans 16 amino acids. The ends lost 5 bases at V and 2 bases at J; junction bases unmatched: 9. Germline CDR1 reads SEHNR; CDR2 reads FQNEAQ (reference sequence). Here the CDR3 DNA reads TGTGCCAGCAGCGTAAAACCGGGACAGGGAAACTATGGCTACACCTTC. Residues: CASSVKPGQGNYGYTF.

This clonotype was observed a few times. The chain combines TRBV6-5 with TRBJ2-7; possible D gene TRBD2, 6 bases. Per the germline V gene, CDR1 is MNHEY and CDR2 is SVGAGI. The CDR3 contains 15 residues. V lost 2 bases and J 6 bases, leaving 17 bases between the germline ends. In DNA form, the CDR3 reads TGTGCCAGCAGTTACCCCGCAGGGAGGTACTCCGAGCAGTACTTC. Its protein is CASSYPAGRYSEQYF.

This clonotype has ten or more counts. The J gene is TRBJ2-5, the V gene TRBV5-1, with TRBD2 matching 8 bases. The CDR3 runs 14 residues. From germline, CDR1 is SGHRS and CDR2 YFSETQ. J gave up 2 bases and V 0 bases, and 0 bases lay outside the gene matches. For the CDR3, the DNA is TGCGCCAGCAGCTTGGAGCGGGGGCAAGAGACCCAGTACTTC. Translation gives CASSLERGQETQYF.

This clonotype was counted ten times or more. An end of the junction does not agree with germline; a read error may underlie this. The genes are TRBV5-1 and TRBJ2-5, with a possible D match to TRBD2 (5 bases). CDR1 SGHRS and CDR2 YFSETQ come from the germline V gene. The CDR3 spans 12 residues. The CDR3 bases are TGTGCCAGCTCCCTCACGGGGGAGACCCAGTACTTC. It translates to CASSLTGETQYF.